This record covers a single T cell receptor (beta chain). The data were obtained in a study of blood T cell repertoires in COVID-19. The table came from immunoSEQ multiplex PCR; TCRdb's copy has only in-frame clones and leaves some out. The profile shows over 85,000 clones, about 89% of them singletons. Germline V gives CDR1 SGHDN, CDR2 FVKESK. The CDR3 contains 15 residues. V shed 4 bases and J 7 bases; nucleotides not matched to a gene: 8. The sequenced material came from peripheral blood. The receptor's source is a human donor in a cohort sampled during active COVID-19. V gene TRBV14 combines with J gene TRBJ2-7; TRBD1 matches at 12 bases. In nucleotides, the CDR3 is TGTGCCAGCAGCCGTAGGGACAGGGGGCGGCGGGAGCAGTACTTC. This translates into CASSRRDRGRREQYF. Combining the CDR3 with reference TRBV14 and TRBJ2-7 gives the whole variable domain EAGVTQFPSHSVIEKGQTVTLRCDPISGHDNLYWYRRVMGKEIKFLLHFVKESKQDESGMPNNRFLAERTGGTYSTLKVQPAELEDSGVYFCASSRRDRGRREQYFGPGTRLTVT.